The 22 T cell receptor beta chains below come from one sample, sequenced in a study of Ad26.COV2.S vaccination and SARS-CoV-2 variants. Data came from immunoSEQ multiplex PCR; TCRdb stores just in-frame clones and leaves some out. Of about 350,000 clones listed, about 88% are singletons. Treatment here: roughly 20 received Ad26.COV2.S at low or high dose, single or two shots; 5 received placebo; per-sample allocation not given. At day 63 after the first vaccine or placebo injection, samples were drawn. The sequencing used peripheral blood, collected in a trial of Ad26.COV2.S vaccine versus placebo. The receptors derive from a person between 18 and 59 years old who received the Ad26.COV2.S COVID-19 vaccine or a placebo.

This chain links TRBV6-5 with TRBJ2-3; 7 bases fit TRBD2. The germline gives CDR1 MNHEY, CDR2 SVGAGI. The J segment lost 5 bases and the V segment lost 1 base, leaving 3 bases of the junction unmatched. This CDR3 has 14 residues. The CDR3 nucleotides are TGTGCCAGCAGTTACTTCGGGGAGGGAGATACGCAGTATTTT. It translates to CASSYFGEGDTQYF.

This chain links TRBV27 with TRBJ2-1; no clear D gene. This CDR3 has 13 amino acids. V was trimmed by 5 bases and J by 2 bases, leaving 7 bases between them. The germline CDR1 and CDR2 sequences are MNHEY and SMNVEV (reference sequence). DNA for the CDR3: TGTGCCAGCAGTAATAAAACCTACAATGAGCAGTTCTTC. This translates into CASSNKTYNEQFF.

This chain's CDR3 is CASSSGQRYGYTF. CDR3 sequence (DNA): TGTGCCAGCAGCTCAGGACAGAGATATGGCTACACCTTC. This sequence joins TRBV5-6 and TRBJ1-2; weak D call: TRBD1 (6 bases). In germline, CDR1 is SGHDT, CDR2 YYEEEE. Trimming cost V 3 bases and J 5 bases, with 11 bases left between them. This CDR3 spans 13 amino acids.

The rearrangement joins TRBV7-2 to TRBJ2-7, with no clear D. Trimming left V 1 base short and J 2 bases short, with 9 bases between. CDR1 SGHTA and CDR2 FQGNSA come from the germline V gene. This CDR3 has 14 amino acids. As DNA, the CDR3 is TGTGCCAGCAGCTTAGGTGGTACCCCCTACGAGCAGTACTTC. Its translation: CASSLGGTPYEQYF. Full variable domain (rest looked up from reference TRBV7-2 and TRBJ2-7): GAGVSQSPSNKVTEKGKDVELRCDPISGHTALYWYRQSLGQGLEFLIYFQGNSAPDKSGLPSDRFSAERTGGSVSTLTIQRTQQEDSAVYLCASSLGGTPYEQYFGPGTRLTVT.

The chain carries TRBV7-2 and TRBJ2-1; D is possibly TRBD2 (6 bases). This CDR3 comprises 17 residues. V lost 7 bases to trimming and J lost 4 bases, with 23 bases between them. Germline V lookup: CDR1 SGHTA, CDR2 FQGNSA. CDR3 sequence reads: CASTRYRPGGGYNEQFF. CDR3 nucleotides: TGTGCCAGCACTCGTTACCGTCCCGGGGGAGGTTACAATGAGCAGTTCTTC.

The chain employs TRBV25-1 and TRBJ1-2, with TRBD1 identical over 12 bases. Germline CDR1 MGHDK, CDR2 SYGVNS. The CDR3 spans 16 residues. V shed 9 bases and J 4 bases; nucleotides not matched to a gene: 12. CDR3 nucleotide sequence: TGTGCCAGTCGCCCGATCGGGACAGGGGGCATCTATGGCTACACCTTC. Translated: CASRPIGTGGIYGYTF.

This sequence joins TRBV23-1 and TRBJ2-7; no clear D. TRBV23-1 is an ORF, with its function uncertain. V lost 7 bases, J lost 0 bases, and 19 bases lay in between. The CDR3 consists of 16 residues. In nucleotides, the CDR3 is TGCGCCAGCATTAGATCGACCTCTTCCTCCTCCTACGAGCAGTACTTC. It codes for CASIRSTSSSSYEQYF.

V gene TRBV4-3 combines with J gene TRBJ1-4, with TRBD1 as a possible D gene (5 bases). V lost 0 bases to trimming and J lost 8 bases, with 19 bases between them. Germline V gives CDR1 LGHNA, CDR2 YSLEER. The CDR3 has 17 residues. CDR3 region: CASSQDLGASAGEKLFF. CDR3 bases: TGCGCCAGCAGCCAAGATCTAGGGGCCTCCGCAGGGGAAAAACTGTTTTTT.

V and J are TRBV7-2 and TRBJ1-5; TRBD1 agrees at 7 bases. In germline, CDR1 is SGHTA, CDR2 FQGNSA. With V trimmed by 4 bases and J by 5 bases, 8 bases remained unmatched. The CDR3 sequence is 15 residues long. CDR3 nucleotide sequence: TGTGCCAGCAGCTCCAGGGGGGGTCCGGATCAGCCCCAGCATTTT. Translation gives CASSSRGGPDQPQHF. The whole variable domain, filled in from reference TRBV7-2 and TRBJ1-5, reads GAGVSQSPSNKVTEKGKDVELRCDPISGHTALYWYRQSLGQGLEFLIYFQGNSAPDKSGLPSDRFSAERTGGSVSTLTIQRTQQEDSAVYLCASSSRGGPDQPQHFGDGTRLSIL.

V gene TRBV27 combines with J gene TRBJ2-7, with a weak D call TRBD2 (6 bases). Trimming took off 3 bases at V and 5 bases at J, with 14 bases between the two ends. This CDR3 spans 14 amino acids. Germline V lookup: CDR1 MNHEY, CDR2 SMNVEV (reference sequence). The CDR3 DNA reads as TGTGCCAGCAGTTTTACCGGGAGAATCGACGAGCAGTACTTC. Translated, it gives CASSFTGRIDEQYF.

This clone was counted once. The chain couples TRBV7-9 to TRBJ1-4; D perhaps matches TRBD1 (5 bases). The V end lost 5 bases, the J end lost 3 bases, and 13 bases lay between the germline ends. This CDR3 has 15 residues. Per the germline V gene, CDR1 is SEHNR and CDR2 is FQNEAQ (reference sequence). The CDR3: CASSGWGSANEKLFF. DNA for the CDR3: TGTGCCAGCAGCGGTTGGGGCAGCGCTAATGAAAAACTGTTTTTT.

The sample holds one count of this clone. The rearrangement uses TRBV30 and TRBJ2-5; 8 bases match TRBD1. The CDR3 runs 13 residues. Trimming took 5 bases from V and 5 from J; bases not matched to a gene: 7. The germline V gene encodes CDR1 GTSNPN and CDR2 SVGIG (reference sequence). The CDR3 coding sequence is TGTGCCTGGGCAACAGGGGGTGCGGAGACCCAGTACTTC. Translation gives CAWATGGAETQYF.

The genes are TRBV5-1 and TRBJ1-1; unclear D gene. This CDR3 is built from 14 residues. The germline V gene has CDR1 SGHRS and CDR2 YFSETQ. The V gene lost 0 bases and the J gene lost 4 bases, with 10 bases spanning the gap. The CDR3 is CASSLATDGTEAFF. The CDR3 DNA follows: TGCGCCAGCAGCTTGGCCACGGACGGCACTGAAGCTTTCTTT.

The V and J genes are TRBV6-1 and TRBJ2-2; no clear D. This CDR3 spans 16 amino acids. The V end lost 2 bases, the J end lost 4 bases, and 14 bases lay between the germline ends. Germline V gives CDR1 MNHNS, CDR2 SASEGT. CDR3: CASSEIGHRGTGELFF. The CDR3, as DNA: TGTGCCAGCAGTGAAATCGGGCACCGAGGCACCGGGGAGCTGTTTTTT.

This chain joins TRBV15 and TRBJ1-4; possible D gene TRBD1, 5 bases. Trimming stripped 1 base from V and 4 bases from J, with 7 bases between. CDR3 length: 14 amino acids. Looked up from germline, CDR1 is LNHNV and CDR2 is YYDKDF (reference sequence). Here the CDR3 DNA reads TGTGCCACCAGCAGAGGACAGATTAATGAAAAACTGTTTTTT. Residues: CATSRGQINEKLFF.

The genes are TRBV5-1 and TRBJ2-1; possibly TRBD1 for D (6 bases). The CDR3 sequence is 13 residues long. V was trimmed by 4 bases and J by 9 bases, leaving 14 bases between them. Germline V gene data show CDR1 as SGHRS and CDR2 as YFSETQ. The CDR3 DNA reads as TGCGCCAGCAGCGAGCAACAGGGCGGTGAGCAGTTCTTC. Translated: CASSEQQGGEQFF.

CDR3 nucleotide sequence: TGTGCCAGCAGCGCCTGGGACAGGGATGGCTACACCTTC. Its protein is CASSAWDRDGYTF. This chain links TRBV7-8 with TRBJ1-2, with TRBD1 matching 9 bases. The germline V gene has CDR1 SGHVS and CDR2 FQNEAQ. V lost 5 bases and J lost 6; bases outside the gene matches: 4. The CDR3 is 13 amino acids.

The chain carries TRBV25-1 and TRBJ2-3, with a possible D match to TRBD2 (5 bases). CDR1 MGHDK and CDR2 SYGVNS come from the germline V gene. The V and J ends lost 5 bases and 0 bases respectively, with 9 bases between them. The CDR3 is made up of 14 amino acids. The CDR3 protein is CASSPGLSTDTQYF. The CDR3 DNA follows: TGTGCCAGCAGTCCAGGACTTAGCACAGATACGCAGTATTTT.

The chain recombines TRBV30 with TRBJ2-1; 11 nucleotides match TRBD2. V was clipped by 5 bases and J by 9 bases; unmatched bases: 9. CDR1 GTSNPN and CDR2 SVGIG come from the germline V gene (reference sequence). CDR3 length: 14 amino acids. In DNA form, the CDR3 reads TGTGCCTGGGAAATTAGCGGGGGGGCCATTGAGCAGTTCTTC. As protein: CAWEISGGAIEQFF.

Concerning this clone: This sample also contains other DNA sequences that code for the same CDR3. The chain recombines TRBV30 with TRBJ1-3; possible D gene TRBD1, 5 bases. This CDR3 has 14 amino acids. The germline CDR1 and CDR2 sequences are GTSNPN and SVGIG (reference sequence). V gave up 3 bases and J gave up 0 bases, with 9 bases separating them. The CDR3 reads CAWSVGGSGNTIYF. CDR3 nucleotides: TGTGCCTGGAGCGTTGGGGGCTCTGGAAACACCATATATTTT.

This chain links TRBV11-2 with TRBJ1-4, with TRBD1 matching over 7 bases. The ends lost 1 base at V and 1 base at J; junction bases unmatched: 3. CDR3 length: 16 amino acids. The germline gives CDR1 SGHAT, CDR2 FQNNGV. The CDR3 is CASSLGQGGTNEKLFF. The CDR3, as DNA: TGTGCCAGCAGCTTAGGCCAGGGGGGAACTAATGAAAAACTGTTTTTT.

This chain joins TRBV5-1 and TRBJ1-6; D may be TRBD1 (5 bases). Trimming took 3 bases from V and 1 from J, leaving 14 bases between them. This CDR3 is 17 amino acids long. Germline values: CDR1 SGHRS, CDR2 YFSETQ. The CDR3 spells CASSSGEAGSYNSPLHF. The CDR3 nucleotides read TGCGCCAGCAGCTCGGGGGAAGCAGGGTCCTATAATTCACCCCTCCACTTT. The full variable domain, with the rest looked up from reference TRBV5-1 and TRBJ1-6, is KAGVTQTPRYLIKTRGQQVTLSCSPISGHRSVSWYQQTPGQGLQFLFEYFSETQRNKGNFPGRFSGRQFSNSRSEMNVSTLELGDSALYLCASSSGEAGSYNSPLHFGNGTRLTVT.